The clone carrying this TCR beta chain was counted only a few times. Its antigen is still unknown. In the same sample, other DNA sequences code for this CDR3. The sample comes from a study of graft-versus-host responses after intestinal transplantation. Study details: Every recipient underwent anti-thymocyte globulin induction, then tacrolimus and steroids for 3 to 4 years. Study results and limitations: Early post-transplant declines in HvG were associated with peak levels of circulating GvH clones. The study found high graft-versus-host to host-versus-graft clonal ratios in allografts of patients with graft-donor T cell macrochimerism.

The CDR3 length is 14 residues. V lost 2 bases and J lost 0, with 7 bases in between. Germline loops: CDR1 MNHEY, CDR2 SVGAGI. Assay used: immunoSEQ multiplex PCR; TCRdb lists only in-frame clones, some missing. The sample carries about 96,000 clones, about 90% recorded once. The sample consisted of unstimulated CD4+ T cells sorted from spleen or lymph node cells, taken before intestinal transplant. The TCR was taken from a human donor who received an intestinal transplant. The rearrangement uses TRBV6-5 and TRBJ1-1; D call uncertain. CDR3: CASSYGQLNTEAFF. In DNA form, the CDR3 reads TGTGCCAGCAGTTACGGGCAGTTGAACACTGAAGCTTTCTTT.